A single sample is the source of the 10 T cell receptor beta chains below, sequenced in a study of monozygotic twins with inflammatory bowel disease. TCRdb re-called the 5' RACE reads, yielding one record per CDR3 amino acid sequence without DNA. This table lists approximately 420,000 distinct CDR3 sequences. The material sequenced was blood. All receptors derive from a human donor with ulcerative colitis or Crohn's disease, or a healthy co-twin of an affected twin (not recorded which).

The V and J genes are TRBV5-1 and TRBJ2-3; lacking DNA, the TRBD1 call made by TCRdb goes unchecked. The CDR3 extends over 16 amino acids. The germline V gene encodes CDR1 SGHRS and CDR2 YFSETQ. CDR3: CASSPQQGIGADTQYF.

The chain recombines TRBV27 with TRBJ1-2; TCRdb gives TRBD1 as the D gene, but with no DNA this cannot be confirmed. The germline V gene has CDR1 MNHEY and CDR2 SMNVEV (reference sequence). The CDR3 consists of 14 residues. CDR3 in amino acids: CASSSVGQGRGYTF.

CDR3 protein: CATSRVGGAYNEQFF. The chain links TRBV15 to TRBJ2-1; TCRdb returns TRBD1, unconfirmable since there is no DNA. Looked up from germline, CDR1 is LNHNV and CDR2 is YYDKDF (reference sequence). This CDR3 has 15 residues.

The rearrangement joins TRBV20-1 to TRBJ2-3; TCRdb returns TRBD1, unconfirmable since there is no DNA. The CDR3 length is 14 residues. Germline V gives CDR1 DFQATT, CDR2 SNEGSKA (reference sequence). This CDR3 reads CSAYDRGLGDTQYF.

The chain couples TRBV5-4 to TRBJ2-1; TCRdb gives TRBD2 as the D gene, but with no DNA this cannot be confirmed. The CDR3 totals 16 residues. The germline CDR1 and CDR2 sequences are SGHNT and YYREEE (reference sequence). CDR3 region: CASSHSGRNSYNEQFF. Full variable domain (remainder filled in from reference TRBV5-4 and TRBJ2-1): ETGVTQSPTHLIKTRGQQVTLRCSSQSGHNTVSWYQQALGQGPQFIFQYYREEENGRGNFPPRFSGLQFPNYSSELNVNALELDDSALYLCASSHSGRNSYNEQFFGPGTRLTVL.

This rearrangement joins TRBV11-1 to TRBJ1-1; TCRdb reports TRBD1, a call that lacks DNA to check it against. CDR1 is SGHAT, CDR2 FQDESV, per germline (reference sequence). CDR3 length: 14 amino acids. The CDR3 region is CASSLGVGPTEAFF.

CDR3 residues: CAISTSRGQGETQYF. The chain is built from TRBV10-3 and TRBJ2-5; as DNA is missing, the TRBD1 call by TCRdb cannot be tested. CDR1 and CDR2 (germline): ENHRY, SYGVKD. The CDR3 covers 15 residues.

This CDR3 is CASSPGVQTQYF. This chain joins TRBV18 and TRBJ2-5. Germline V gene sequence: CDR1 KGHSH, CDR2 LQKENI. This CDR3 contains 12 residues.

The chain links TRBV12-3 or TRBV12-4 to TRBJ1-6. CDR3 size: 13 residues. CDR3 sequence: CASSLDSGSPLHF.

The CDR3 sequence is CASSQPPGAEQYF. The V call is TRBV3-1, the J call TRBJ2-7; TCRdb's D call of TRBD1 is untestable without DNA. Per germline, CDR1 LGHDT and CDR2 YNNKEL (reference sequence). The CDR3 totals 13 residues.